The 5 T cell receptor beta chains listed next were all sequenced from one sample in a study of cytomegalovirus exposure and HLA in healthy donors. The primer mix had 60 Vbeta and 13 Jbeta primers. Only in-frame clones appear in the TCRdb table, and some are missing; sequencing was by immunoSEQ multiplex PCR. The data contain approximately 130,000 clones, 60% to 85% of them singletons. Specimen: PBMCs. These receptors were collected from a man younger than 45 in good health and CMV-seronegative.

This chain uses TRBV15 with TRBJ2-6; D is unclear. Trimming removed 5 bases from V and 2 bases from J, with 7 bases in between. This CDR3 region has 14 residues. Per the germline V gene, CDR1 is LNHNV and CDR2 is YYDKDF (reference sequence). The CDR3 sequence: CATSQLTGANVLTF. In DNA form, the CDR3 reads TGTGCCACCAGCCAACTTACTGGGGCCAACGTCCTGACTTTC. The full variable domain, with the rest looked up from reference TRBV15 and TRBJ2-6, is DAMVIQNPRYQVTQFGKPVTLSCSQTLNHNVMYWYQQKSSQAPKLLFHYYDKDFNNEADTPDNFQSRRPNTSFCFLDIRSPGLGDTAMYLCATSQLTGANVLTFGAGSRLTVL.

The chain links TRBV29-1 to TRBJ2-1; TRBD2 aligns across 8 bases. Per germline, CDR1 SQVTM and CDR2 ANQGSEA. Unmatched junction bases numbered 5, after V lost 7 bases and J lost 6 bases. The CDR3 is 12 residues long. The CDR3 bases are TGCAGCGCCTGGAGCGGGAGCAATGAGCAGTTCTTC. Translation: CSAWSGSNEQFF.

The chain carries TRBV5-6 and TRBJ2-3; 10 bases align to TRBD2. The CDR3 loop spans 16 amino acids. Germline values: CDR1 SGHDT, CDR2 YYEEEE. The trim removed 4 bases at V and 0 bases at J, leaving 5 bases unmatched. The CDR3 sequence is CASSILAGKSTDTQYF. Written as DNA, the CDR3 is TGTGCCAGCAGCATACTAGCGGGGAAAAGCACAGATACGCAGTATTTT.

This rearrangement joins TRBV19 to TRBJ2-7; D is uncertain. This CDR3 spans 13 amino acids. Germline V CDR1 and CDR2: LNHDA, SQIVND (reference sequence). Trimming took off 0 bases at V and 1 base at J, with 4 bases between the two ends. CDR3 coding DNA: TGTGCCAGTAGTATAGACCTGTCCTACGAGCAGTACTTC. Translating it yields CASSIDLSYEQYF.

The gene calls are TRBV5-1 and TRBJ2-2; TRBD2 matches at 12 bases. J was trimmed by 0 bases and V by 6 bases; bases with no gene match: 3. Per the germline V gene, CDR1 is SGHRS and CDR2 is YFSETQ. The CDR3 is 16 residues long. The CDR3 loop reads CASTSSGGANTGELFF. The CDR3 coding sequence is TGCGCCAGCACGTCTAGCGGGGGGGCGAACACCGGGGAGCTGTTTTTT.